This T cell receptor beta chain is from a study of cytomegalovirus exposure and HLA in healthy donors. At the level of the study: The approximately 130 validation repertoires and the approximately 630 first-cohort repertoires shared a platform, a later analysis reported. Whole-study findings and limits: Reports showed the classifier diagnosing cytomegalovirus status with high specificity and sensitivity. Despite most TCR sequences being rare, some public TCRs occurred in many donors.

Repertoires were generated with immunoSEQ multiplex PCR, while TCRdb's copy carries only in-frame clones and drops some. Here the sample spans about 140,000 clones, about 90% being singletons. V was trimmed by 0 bases and J by 8 bases, leaving 8 bases between them. There are 13 residues in the CDR3. The germline gives CDR1 MNHNY, CDR2 SVGAGI (reference sequence). Turning to this clone: As yet, its antigen is unknown.

The clonotype comes from a woman younger than 30 in good health and CMV-seropositive. Sequencing was performed on PBMCs. The chain recombines TRBV6-6 with TRBJ1-5; D is unclear. The CDR3 sequence: CASSYSPVKPQHF. As DNA, the CDR3 is TGTGCCAGCAGTTACTCCCCGGTAAAGCCCCAGCATTTT.